Each of the 30 T cell receptor beta chains below was sequenced from the same sample in a study of graft-versus-host responses after intestinal transplantation. Libraries were prepared by immunoSEQ multiplex PCR; TCRdb keeps only in-frame clonotypes and omits some of them. The sample carries some 120,000 clones, around 90% recorded once. No cognate antigen is known for these TCRs. Source: unstimulated CD4+ T cells sorted from spleen or lymph node cells, taken before intestinal transplant. The origin of the receptors is a human donor who received an intestinal transplant.

The chain combines TRBV6-6 with TRBJ2-5; 12 bases map to TRBD2. This CDR3 has 16 residues. The V gene's germline CDR1 is MNHNY and CDR2 SVGAGI (reference sequence). V shed 6 bases, J shed 1 base, and the junction held 6 bases outside the gene matches. The CDR3 spells CASRPALAGGQETQYF. Here the CDR3 DNA reads TGTGCCAGCAGGCCAGCACTAGCGGGGGGCCAAGAGACCCAGTACTTC.

In this sample, this clone turned up a few times. The chain links TRBV11-2 to TRBJ2-2; no definite D call. Trimming removed 0 bases at V and 6 bases at J, with 8 bases between. The CDR3 spans 14 residues. The germline CDR1 and CDR2 sequences are SGHAT and FQNNGV. The CDR3 region is CASSLEKGAGELFF. DNA of the CDR3: TGTGCCAGCAGCTTAGAAAAGGGTGCCGGGGAGCTGTTTTTT. Filled out from reference TRBV11-2 and TRBJ2-2, the complete variable domain reads EAGVAQSPRYKIIEKRQSVAFWCNPISGHATLYWYQQILGQGPKLLIQFQNNGVVDDSQLPKDRFSAERLKGVDSTLKIQPAKLEDSAVYLCASSLEKGAGELFFGEGSRLTVL.

The rearrangement uses TRBV9 and TRBJ2-3, with D unclear. Germline CDR1 reads SGDLS; CDR2 reads YYNGEE. The V and J ends lost 3 bases and 1 base respectively, with 6 bases between them. CDR3 length: 13 amino acids. CDR3 nucleotide sequence: TGTGCCAGCAGCGCACAGCGCACAGATACGCAGTATTTT. It yields the protein CASSAQRTDTQYF.

J is TRBJ1-2 and V is TRBV7-9, with a weak D call TRBD1 (6 bases). The CDR3 runs to 17 residues. Trimming removed 1 base at V and 4 bases at J, with 19 bases between. Germline assignment: CDR1 SEHNR and CDR2 FQNEAQ (reference sequence). The CDR3 is CASSLVLGRGRTYGYTF. CDR3 in DNA: TGTGCCAGCAGCTTAGTATTGGGCAGGGGAAGGACCTATGGCTACACCTTC. The full variable domain, with the rest looked up from reference TRBV7-9 and TRBJ1-2, is DTGVSQNPRHKITKRGQNVTFRCDPISEHNRLYWYRQTLGQGPEFLTYFQNEAQLEKSRLLSDRFSAERPKGSFSTLEIQRTEQGDSAMYLCASSLVLGRGRTYGYTFGSGTRLTVV.

The table lists this clone with a count of one. The chain is built from TRBV7-3 and TRBJ2-3; maybe TRBD2 (5 bases). This CDR3 contains 14 residues. The V end lost 4 bases, the J end lost 2 bases, and 10 bases lay between the germline ends. In germline, CDR1 is SGHTA, CDR2 FQGTGA. CDR3 nucleotides: TGTGCCAGCAGCTCCACTAGGACCACAGATACGCAGTATTTT. Its protein product is CASSSTRTTDTQYF.

This chain joins TRBV6-1 and TRBJ2-4, with a tentative D call TRBD1 (5 bases). Between the trimmed V and J ends, which lost 4 bases and 7 bases, there was a span of 11 bases. In germline, CDR1 is MNHNS, CDR2 SASEGT. The CDR3 consists of 13 residues. CDR3 nucleotides: TGTGCCAGCAGTGTACGACAGATGAACATTCAGTACTTC. Translating it yields CASSVRQMNIQYF.

The rearrangement uses TRBV6-5 and TRBJ2-4, with a tentative D call TRBD2 (5 bases). Germline CDR1 is MNHEY and CDR2 is SVGAGI. V lost 6 bases and J lost 11, with 17 bases in between. The CDR3 loop spans 13 amino acids. The CDR3 loop reads CASRAVTSGVQYF. CDR3 in DNA: TGTGCCAGCAGGGCAGTCACCTCCGGGGTTCAGTACTTC.

The chain links TRBV4-1 to TRBJ2-4, with D unresolved. The CDR3 is 15 residues long. CDR1 is MGHRA and CDR2 is YSYEKL in the germline V gene. The ends were cut back, 0 bases at V and 11 bases at J, with 17 bases in the middle. The CDR3, as DNA: TGCGCCAGCAGCCAAGAAGCTGAACCTGGACGCCTTCAGTACTTC. Its translation: CASSQEAEPGRLQYF.

The CDR3 coding sequence is TGTGCCAGCAGCCAACTCATTGGGGGGGTAACTGGAAACACCATATATTTT. It specifies CASSQLIGGVTGNTIYF. V and J are TRBV4-2 and TRBJ1-3; D may be TRBD1 (5 bases). This CDR3 is 17 amino acids long. Deletions cut 2 bases from V and 2 bases from J, with 16 bases between. Germline V gene sequence: CDR1 LGHNA, CDR2 YNFKEQ.

The chain couples TRBV2 to TRBJ1-1; the D gene is possibly TRBD1 (6 bases). Germline V lookup: CDR1 SNHLY, CDR2 FYNNEI. The CDR3 extends over 14 amino acids. The V end lost 3 bases, the J end lost 1 base, and 9 bases lay between the germline ends. CDR3 loop: CASSDLTGNTEAFF. As DNA, the CDR3 is TGTGCCAGCAGTGATCTGACAGGGAACACTGAAGCTTTCTTT.

The gene calls are TRBV6-1 and TRBJ1-2; D remains unclear. Germline CDR1 and CDR2: MNHNS and SASEGT. Trimming took off 6 bases at V and 7 bases at J, with 6 bases between the two ends. This CDR3 region has 10 residues. The CDR3 loop reads CASSLFGYTF. The CDR3 DNA reads TGTGCCAGCAGCCTGTTTGGCTACACCTTC.

This clone appeared a few times. This chain uses TRBV7-9 with TRBJ1-1, with TRBD1 matching 7 bases. The germline CDR1 and CDR2 sequences are SEHNR and FQNEAQ (reference sequence). The V gene end was trimmed by 5 bases and the J gene end by 3 bases; junction bases not matched to a gene: 9. CDR3 length equals 15 residues. CDR3 coding DNA: TGTGCCAGCAGCAAATATGGACAGGTCCACACTGAAGCTTTCTTT. Residues: CASSKYGQVHTEAFF.

The genes are TRBV18 and TRBJ2-5; D not certain. Germline V gene lookup returns CDR1 KGHSH and CDR2 LQKENI. The CDR3 is 11 residues long. Trimming removed 6 bases from V and 5 bases from J, with 7 bases in between. Here the CDR3 DNA reads TGTGCCAGCTCCCTAGGGGAGACCCAGTACTTC. Translated, it gives CASSLGETQYF.

This CDR3 reads CASSPVSGEQYF. In DNA, the CDR3 is TGTGCCAGCAGTCCCGTTTCAGGCGAGCAGTACTTC. The chain couples TRBV27 to TRBJ2-7; D ambiguous. The CDR3 consists of 12 residues. Between the trimmed V and J ends, which lost 5 bases and 6 bases, there was a span of 11 bases. Looked up from germline, CDR1 is MNHEY and CDR2 is SMNVEV (reference sequence).

This rearrangement joins TRBV11-2 to TRBJ1-2; TRBD1 matches 7 bases. The germline CDR1 and CDR2 sequences are SGHAT and FQNNGV. Trimming removed 2 bases from V and 2 bases from J; junction bases left unmatched: 5. The CDR3 totals 15 residues. The chain's CDR3 is CASSLRDSANYGYTF. In DNA, the CDR3 is TGTGCCAGCAGCTTACGGGACAGCGCGAACTATGGCTACACCTTC.

The chain combines TRBV6-1 with TRBJ2-3; 12 nucleotides align to TRBD2. This CDR3 has 14 residues. The V gene's germline CDR1 is MNHNS and CDR2 SASEGT. With 6 bases clipped from V and 6 bases from J, the junction kept 4 bases outside the gene matches. The CDR3 sequence: CASRTSGGGDTQYF. CDR3 DNA: TGTGCCAGCAGGACTAGCGGGGGAGGGGATACGCAGTATTTT.

The chain combines TRBV5-1 with TRBJ1-6, with D perhaps TRBD1 (5 bases). The CDR3 runs 14 residues. Germline V gene sequence: CDR1 SGHRS, CDR2 YFSETQ. The V and J ends lost 0 bases and 7 bases respectively, with 8 bases between them. CDR3 nucleotide sequence: TGCGCCAGCAGCTTGGGGGGGACGAATTCACCCCTCCACTTT. Translated: CASSLGGTNSPLHF.

This chain links TRBV11-2 with TRBJ2-2; possibly TRBD2 for D (6 bases). Per the germline V gene, CDR1 is SGHAT and CDR2 is FQNNGV. The CDR3 covers 17 residues. V was shortened by 5 bases and J by 7 bases, with 23 bases between the two germline ends. In DNA, the CDR3 is TGTGCCAGCAGCCCTGCCTGGGCCGCGGGGATGGGCGGGGAGCTGTTTTTT. Protein sequence: CASSPAWAAGMGGELFF.

This chain joins TRBV19 and TRBJ1-6; D gene unclear. The CDR3 covers 12 residues. The V gene lost 3 bases and the J gene lost 8 bases, with 5 bases spanning the gap. CDR1 is LNHDA and CDR2 is SQIVND in the germline V gene (reference sequence). CDR3 bases: TGTGCCAGTAGTATGGTAGATTCACCCCTCCACTTT. This codes for CASSMVDSPLHF.

The chain links TRBV4-1 to TRBJ2-2, with 8 bases aligning to TRBD2. The CDR3 loop spans 15 amino acids. Germline trimming cut 0 bases from V and 6 bases from J; bases unmatched to any gene: 3. CDR1 and CDR2 (germline): MGHRA, YSYEKL. For the CDR3, the DNA is TGCGCCAGCAGCCAAGACGCGGGGGGCCCCGGGGAGCTGTTTTTT. Encoded protein: CASSQDAGGPGELFF.

The chain recombines TRBV10-3 with TRBJ2-3; D gene unclear. This CDR3 contains 15 residues. V was clipped by 0 bases and J by 6 bases, with 13 bases between them. Germline loops: CDR1 ENHRY, CDR2 SYGVKD. In DNA form, the CDR3 reads TGTGCCATCAGTGAGTCGACATTTTCCAGGGATACGCAGTATTTT. It codes for CAISESTFSRDTQYF.

The chain is built from TRBV5-4 and TRBJ1-2, with 8 bases fitting TRBD1. This CDR3 comprises 14 residues. Unmatched junction bases numbered 12, after V lost 3 bases and J lost 11 bases. CDR1 and CDR2 (germline): SGHNT, YYREEE (reference sequence). In DNA form, the CDR3 reads TGTGCCAGCAGCTCCTCCGCCTCATACAGGGGGTACACCTTC. This sequence encodes CASSSSASYRGYTF.

This clone was recorded once. V and J are TRBV19 and TRBJ1-6; D uncertain. V was clipped by 1 base and J by 9 bases, with 13 bases between them. The length of the CDR3 is 15 residues. The germline gives CDR1 LNHDA, CDR2 SQIVND (reference sequence). CDR3 nucleotides: TGTGCCAGTAGTATAGGGGAGCTCCTAAGTTCACCCCTCCACTTT. Its translation: CASSIGELLSSPLHF.

The chain uses TRBV7-9 and TRBJ2-3, with TRBD1 as a possible D gene (5 bases). Trimming pared 0 bases from V and 2 bases from J, leaving 9 bases between. CDR3 length: 15 amino acids. In germline, CDR1 is SEHNR, CDR2 FQNEAQ (reference sequence). CDR3 nucleotides: TGTGCCAGCAGCTTAGCAGGCAGGGTCACAGATACGCAGTATTTT. Amino acid sequence: CASSLAGRVTDTQYF.

The chain has TRBV7-9 and TRBJ2-5; the D call may be TRBD1 or TRBD2 (5 bases each). The germline V gene has CDR1 SEHNR and CDR2 FQNEAQ (reference sequence). The CDR3 runs to 14 residues. V was cut by 5 bases and J by 9 bases, with 19 bases left in between. In nucleotides, the CDR3 is TGTGCCAGCAGCCCCGGGACCCCCGGTTCAGCCCAGTACTTC. Protein: CASSPGTPGSAQYF.

The chain couples TRBV2 to TRBJ2-2; D possibly corresponds to TRBD1 (6 bases). Germline V gene data show CDR1 as SNHLY and CDR2 as FYNNEI. This CDR3 has 13 amino acids. V lost 5 bases, J lost 6 bases, and 10 bases lay in between. As DNA, the CDR3 is TGTGCCAGCAGTTCCAGGGGTTCCGGGGAGCTGTTTTTT. This sequence encodes CASSSRGSGELFF. The full variable domain, its missing parts supplied by reference TRBV2 and TRBJ2-2, is EPEVTQTPSHQVTQMGQEVILRCVPISNHLYFYWYRQILGQKVEFLVSFYNNEISEKSEIFDDQFSVERPDGSNFTLKIRSTKLEDSAMYFCASSSRGSGELFFGEGSRLTVL.

The chain carries TRBV19 and TRBJ2-1; a possible D gene is TRBD2 (6 bases). CDR3 length: 12 amino acids. From germline, CDR1 is LNHDA and CDR2 SQIVND (reference sequence). In DNA form, the CDR3 reads TGTGCTGTTCGGGGGAACTACAATGAGCAGTTCTTC. Translated, it gives CAVRGNYNEQFF.

The rearrangement joins TRBV5-1 to TRBJ2-3; TRBD2 matches 7 bases. The CDR3 has 14 amino acids. The V gene's germline CDR1 is SGHRS and CDR2 YFSETQ. Trimming took 2 bases from V and 5 from J; bases not matched to a gene: 5. This CDR3 reads CASSFGTGGDTQYF. CDR3 in DNA: TGCGCCAGCAGCTTTGGAACGGGAGGAGATACGCAGTATTTT.

The chain couples TRBV5-1 to TRBJ1-1, with D possibly TRBD1 on 5 matching bases. The CDR3 runs 13 residues. V gave up 3 bases and J gave up 2 bases, with 8 bases separating them. Per germline, CDR1 SGHRS and CDR2 YFSETQ. CDR3 residues: CASSWRGNTEAFF. In nucleotides, the CDR3 is TGCGCCAGCAGCTGGAGGGGAAACACTGAAGCTTTCTTT. Complete variable domain (other parts from reference TRBV5-1 and TRBJ1-1): KAGVTQTPRYLIKTRGQQVTLSCSPISGHRSVSWYQQTPGQGLQFLFEYFSETQRNKGNFPGRFSGRQFSNSRSEMNVSTLELGDSALYLCASSWRGNTEAFFGQGTRLTVV.

The J gene is TRBJ1-1, the V gene TRBV18, with TRBD1 identical over 7 bases. This CDR3 spans 15 amino acids. CDR1 is KGHSH and CDR2 is LQKENI in the germline V gene. J lost 1 base, V lost 3 bases, and 5 bases had no gene match. The CDR3 here is CASSPTGRENTEAFF. The DNA of the CDR3 is TGTGCCAGCTCACCGACAGGGAGGGAGAACACTGAAGCTTTCTTT. Looking up the rest from reference TRBV18 and TRBJ1-1 gives the full variable domain: NAGVMQNPRHLVRRRGQEARLRCSPMKGHSHVYWYRQLPEEGLKFMVYLQKENIIDESGMPKERFSAEFPKEGPSILRIQQVVRGDSAAYFCASSPTGRENTEAFFGQGTRLTVV.